A selection of T cell receptor beta chains follows, all from one sample in a study of blood T cell repertoires in COVID-19. Sequencing was performed with immunoSEQ multiplex PCR; in TCRdb, only in-frame clones are kept and a portion is missing. Of about 250,000 clones in the sample, around 83% were seen once. Sequenced sample: peripheral blood. The receptors were sampled from a man older than 75 with acute or convalescent COVID-19. Each CDR3 is given with its conserved first and last residue. Each record gives: J gene, V gene, clone size, D gene, CDR3 protein, CDR3 DNA. D genes are given only for firm matches. Clone size appears in some rows only: once, few, many, or a class for an expanded clone.

TRBJ2-5 | TRBV20-1 | - | - | CSASTGTQYF | TGCAGTGCTAGTACCGGGACCCAGTACTTC
TRBJ2-5 | TRBV10-1 | - | TRBD2 | CASSESASGRETQYF | TGCGCCAGCAGTGAGTCTGCTAGCGGGAGAGAGACCCAGTACTTC
TRBJ1-2 | TRBV5-6 | - | - | CASRAGGDGYTF | TGTGCCAGCAGGGCGGGAGGTGATGGCTACACCTTC
TRBJ1-6 | TRBV5-1 | - | TRBD1 | CASSLGTGDYNSPLHF | TGCGCCAGCAGCTTGGGGACAGGGGACTATAATTCACCCCTCCACTTT
TRBJ1-1 | TRBV7-2 | - | - | CASSLVEEAFF | TGTGCCAGCAGCTTAGTAGAGGAAGCTTTCTTT
TRBJ2-7 | TRBV18 | - | TRBD1 | CASSPTPGGANEQYF | TGTGCCAGCTCGCCCACCCCAGGGGGCGCGAACGAGCAGTACTTC
TRBJ1-2 | TRBV6-5 | - | - | CASRERSGVGYGYTF | TGTGCCAGCCGAGAACGCTCGGGTGTTGGGTATGGCTACACCTTC
TRBJ2-7 | TRBV7-2 | many | TRBD2 | CASSLAASGGHEQYF | TGTGCCAGCAGCTTAGCGGCTAGCGGGGGGCACGAGCAGTACTTC
TRBJ1-2 | TRBV28 | - | - | CASSLWQGGYGYTF | TGTGCCAGCAGTTTGTGGCAGGGTGGCTATGGCTACACCTTC
TRBJ1-2 | TRBV18 | - | TRBD1 | CASSPLGQGLNNYGYTF | TGTGCCAGCTCACCACTGGGACAGGGGCTAAATAACTATGGCTACACCTTC
TRBJ2-2 | TRBV30 | - | TRBD2 | CAWSTPGLAGGLGGELFF | TGTGCCTGGAGTACACCGGGACTAGCGGGGGGGCTCGGCGGGGAGCTGTTTTTT
TRBJ1-2 | TRBV4-1 | - | - | CASSRSGTTSNYGYTF | TGCGCCAGCAGCCGATCCGGGACAACTAGTAACTATGGCTACACCTTC
TRBJ2-1 | TRBV6-1 | - | TRBD2 | CASSEAPLAVSYNEQFF | TGTGCCAGCAGTGAAGCCCCTCTAGCGGTGTCCTACAATGAGCAGTTCTTC
TRBJ1-1 | TRBV6-6 | - | TRBD1 | CASSGTGGEKVTEAFF | TGTGCCAGCAGTGGGACAGGGGGCGAGAAAGTCACTGAAGCTTTCTTT
TRBJ2-2 | TRBV5-1 | few | TRBD1 | CASSWGTGNTGELFF | TGCGCCAGCAGCTGGGGGACAGGGAACACCGGGGAGCTGTTTTTT
TRBJ1-3 | TRBV7-2 | - | - | CASSLGQPGGNTIYF | TGTGCCAGCAGCTTAGGGCAGCCAGGGGGAAACACCATATATTTT
TRBJ2-7 | TRBV6-5 | - | - | CASSYMYEQYF | TGTGCCAGCAGTTATATGTACGAGCAGTACTTC
TRBJ1-6 | TRBV6-5 | - | TRBD1 | CASGDSYNSPLHF | TGTGCCAGCGGGGACAGCTATAATTCACCCCTCCACTTT
TRBJ1-2 | TRBV14 | - | TRBD1 | CASSPLPGGYGYTF | TGTGCCAGCAGCCCCCTCCCAGGGGGCTATGGCTACACCTTC
TRBJ2-1 | TRBV29-1 | - | TRBD2 | CSLEGLAGEDYNEQFF | TGCAGCCTCGAGGGACTAGCGGGGGAAGACTACAATGAGCAGTTCTTC
TRBJ2-5 | TRBV7-3 | - | - | CASSSRITETQYF | TGTGCCAGCAGCTCGAGGATCACGGAGACCCAGTACTTC
TRBJ2-1 | TRBV11-1 | - | - | CASSLGLASQGAEQFF | TGTGCCAGCAGCTTAGGTCTCGCCTCGCAGGGTGCTGAGCAGTTCTTC
TRBJ2-7 | TRBV5-1 | - | TRBD2 | CASSSIAGAGYEQYF | TGCGCCAGCAGCTCCATAGCGGGAGCCGGGTACGAGCAGTACTTC
TRBJ1-5 | TRBV28 | - | TRBD1 | CASEPGGLDQPQHF | TGTGCCAGCGAACCAGGGGGCCTTGATCAGCCCCAGCATTTT
TRBJ2-5 | TRBV4-1 | - | TRBD1 | CASSQQPLRARGQETQYF | TGCGCCAGCAGCCAACAACCCCTCCGGGCCAGGGGGCAAGAGACCCAGTACTTC